This T cell receptor (beta chain) is from a study of cytomegalovirus exposure and HLA in healthy donors. Notes on the study in general: The authors enumerated roughly 180 TCR beta chains as linked to cytomegalovirus. Most TCR beta V segments were productive about 87% or about 30% of the time in an earlier analysis. V segments that were indistinguishable, TRBV6-2 and TRBV6-3 among them, were omitted from analysis. V- and J-gene trimming of TCR beta was linked (in a later analysis) to a missense DCLRE1C variant.

The germline CDR1 and CDR2 sequences are SGHRS and YFSETQ. There are 16 residues in the CDR3. A multiplex PCR was run with 60 Vbeta primers and 13 Jbeta primers. Using immunoSEQ multiplex PCR, the repertoire was profiled, and TCRdb retains in-frame clones only, with some absent. The sample shows roughly 120,000 clones, 82% of them seen only once. This clone was seen a few times. Its antigen is not identified. The junction departs from germline at one end; a sequencing error may be responsible. The TCR originated in a woman aged 18 to 35 in good health and CMV-seronegative. The sequenced material came from PBMCs. The chain links TRBV5-1 to TRBJ2-6, with D maybe TRBD1 (5 bases). CDR3 nucleotide sequence: TGCGCCAGCAGCTTGGCCACGTTCTCTGGGGCCAACGGCCTGACTTTC. Translation: CASSLATFSGANGLTF. The full variable domain, with the rest looked up from reference TRBV5-1 and TRBJ2-6, is KAGVTQTPRYLIKTRGQQVTLSCSPISGHRSVSWYQQTPGQGLQFLFEYFSETQRNKGNFPGRFSGRQFSNSRSEMNVSTLELGDSALYLCASSLATFSGANGLTFGAGSRLTVL.